Included here is one T cell receptor beta chain sequence, with context. As yet, its antigen is unknown. V was pared by 6 bases and J by 12 bases, with 18 bases between. Germline V gene data show CDR1 as MNHEY and CDR2 as SVGAGI. The CDR3 sequence is 13 residues long. Both 60 Vbeta primers and 13 Jbeta primers went into the PCR. Generated by immunoSEQ multiplex PCR, the TCRdb table keeps only in-frame clones and is missing some. This sample yields 95,000 to 150,000 clones, of which 50% to 80% are seen a single time; 8% to 9% belongs to the top ten. This entry comes from a study of cytomegalovirus exposure and HLA in healthy donors. Study results and caveats: A later analysis revealed that TCR association rates differed between HLA loci, peaking at DRB1 and bottoming out at HLA-C. Presence/absence results assume similar sequencing depth per donor, which may not hold.

The sample comprised PBMCs. The chain joins TRBV6-5 to TRBJ2-1; D not resolved. The TCR was taken from a woman aged 35 to 49 in good health and CMV-seropositive. The CDR3 DNA is TGTGCCAGCAGCCCTGACTTTATCTCTTCGCAGTTCTTC. Translated, it gives CASSPDFISSQFF.